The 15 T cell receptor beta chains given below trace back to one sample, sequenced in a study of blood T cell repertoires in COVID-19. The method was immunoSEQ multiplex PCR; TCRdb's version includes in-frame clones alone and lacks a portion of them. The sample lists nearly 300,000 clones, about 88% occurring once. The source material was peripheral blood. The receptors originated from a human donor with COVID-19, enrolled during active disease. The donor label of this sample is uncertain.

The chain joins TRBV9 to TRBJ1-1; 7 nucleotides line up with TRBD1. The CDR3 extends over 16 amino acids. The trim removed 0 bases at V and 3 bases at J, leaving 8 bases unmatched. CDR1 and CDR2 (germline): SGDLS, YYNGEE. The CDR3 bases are TGTGCCAGCAGCGTAGATCGTGAGGGGGCTGACACTGAAGCTTTCTTT. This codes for CASSVDREGADTEAFF.

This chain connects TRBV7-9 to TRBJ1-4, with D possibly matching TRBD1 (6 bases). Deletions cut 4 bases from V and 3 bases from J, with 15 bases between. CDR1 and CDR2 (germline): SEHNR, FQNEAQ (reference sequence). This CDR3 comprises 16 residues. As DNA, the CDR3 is TGTGCCAGCAGCTCCCCTCTGGACAGATCTAATGAAAAACTGTTTTTT. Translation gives CASSSPLDRSNEKLFF.

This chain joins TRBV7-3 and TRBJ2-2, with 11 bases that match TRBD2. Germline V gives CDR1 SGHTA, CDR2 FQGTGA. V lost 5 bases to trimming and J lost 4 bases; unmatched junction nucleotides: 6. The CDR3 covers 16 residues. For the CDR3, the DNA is TGTGCCAGCAGCCCCAATAGCGGGAGGGGCACCGGGGAGCTGTTTTTT. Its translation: CASSPNSGRGTGELFF.

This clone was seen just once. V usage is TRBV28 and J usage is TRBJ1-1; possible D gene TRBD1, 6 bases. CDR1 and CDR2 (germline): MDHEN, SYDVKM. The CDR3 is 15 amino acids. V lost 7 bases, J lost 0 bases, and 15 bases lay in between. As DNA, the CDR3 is TGTGCCAGCATCACCTACAGGGAAATGAACACTGAAGCTTTCTTT. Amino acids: CASITYREMNTEAFF. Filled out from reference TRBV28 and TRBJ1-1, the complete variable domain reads DVKVTQSSRYLVKRTGEKVFLECVQDMDHENMFWYRQDPGLGLRLIYFSYDVKMKEKGDIPEGYSVSREKKERFSLILESASTNQTSMYLCASITYREMNTEAFFGQGTRLTVV.

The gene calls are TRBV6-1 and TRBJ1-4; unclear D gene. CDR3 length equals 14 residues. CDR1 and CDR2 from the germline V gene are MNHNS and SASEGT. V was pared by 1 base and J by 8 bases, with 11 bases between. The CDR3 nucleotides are TGTGCCAGCAGTGAAGGTCACGGGAGGGAAAAACTGTTTTTT. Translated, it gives CASSEGHGREKLFF.

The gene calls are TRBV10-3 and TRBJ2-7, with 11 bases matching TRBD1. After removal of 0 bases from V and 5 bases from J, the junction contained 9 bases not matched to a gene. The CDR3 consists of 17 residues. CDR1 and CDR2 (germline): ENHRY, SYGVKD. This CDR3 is CAISESRAGTGGDEQYF. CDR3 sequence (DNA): TGTGCCATCAGTGAGTCGAGGGCCGGGACAGGGGGGGACGAGCAGTACTTC.

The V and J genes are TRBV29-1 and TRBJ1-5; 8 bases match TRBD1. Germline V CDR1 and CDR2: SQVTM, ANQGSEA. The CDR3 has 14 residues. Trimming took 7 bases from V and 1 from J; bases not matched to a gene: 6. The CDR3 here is CSAIQGGSNQPQHF. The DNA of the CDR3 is TGCAGCGCTATACAGGGGGGGAGCAATCAGCCCCAGCATTTT.

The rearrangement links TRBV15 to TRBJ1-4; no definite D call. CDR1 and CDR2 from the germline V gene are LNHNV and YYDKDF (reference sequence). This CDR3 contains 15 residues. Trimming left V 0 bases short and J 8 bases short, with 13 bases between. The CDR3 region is CATSRDLGGEEKLFF. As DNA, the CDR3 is TGTGCCACCAGCAGAGATTTGGGCGGGGAAGAAAAACTGTTTTTT.

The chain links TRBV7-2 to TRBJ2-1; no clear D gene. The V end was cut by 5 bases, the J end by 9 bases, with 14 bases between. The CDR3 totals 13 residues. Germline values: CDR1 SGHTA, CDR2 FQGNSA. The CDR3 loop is CASSPRGGREQFF. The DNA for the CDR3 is TGTGCCAGCAGCCCCCGCGGCGGTCGTGAGCAGTTCTTC.

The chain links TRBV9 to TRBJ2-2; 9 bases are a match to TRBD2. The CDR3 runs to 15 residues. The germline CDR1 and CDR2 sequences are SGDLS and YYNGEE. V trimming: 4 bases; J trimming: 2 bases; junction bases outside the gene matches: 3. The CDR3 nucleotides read TGTGCCAGCAGCACGACTAGCGGTAACACCGGGGAGCTGTTTTTT. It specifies CASSTTSGNTGELFF.

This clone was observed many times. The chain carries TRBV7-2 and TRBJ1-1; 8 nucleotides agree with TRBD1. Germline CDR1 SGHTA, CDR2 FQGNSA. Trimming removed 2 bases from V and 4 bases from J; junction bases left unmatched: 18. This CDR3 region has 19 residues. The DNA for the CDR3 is TGTGCCAGCAGCTTATCGGGGTCCGGCGACAGGGGCCGTGGCACTGAAGCTTTCTTT. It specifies CASSLSGSGDRGRGTEAFF.

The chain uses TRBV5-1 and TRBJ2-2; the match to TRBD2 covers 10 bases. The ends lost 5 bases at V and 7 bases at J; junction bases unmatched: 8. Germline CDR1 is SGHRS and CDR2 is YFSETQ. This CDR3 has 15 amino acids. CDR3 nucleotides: TGCGCCAGCAGAAGAGCGGGAGGGCCGATCGGGGAGCTGTTTTTT. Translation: CASRRAGGPIGELFF.

The CDR3 spells CASSLGPGTYNEQFF. The CDR3 DNA follows: TGTGCCAGCAGCTTAGGACCAGGGACCTACAATGAGCAGTTCTTC. V gene TRBV11-2 combines with J gene TRBJ2-1; maybe TRBD1 (5 bases). CDR3 length equals 15 residues. From germline, CDR1 is SGHAT and CDR2 FQNNGV. V was shortened by 1 base and J by 2 bases, with 9 bases between the two germline ends.

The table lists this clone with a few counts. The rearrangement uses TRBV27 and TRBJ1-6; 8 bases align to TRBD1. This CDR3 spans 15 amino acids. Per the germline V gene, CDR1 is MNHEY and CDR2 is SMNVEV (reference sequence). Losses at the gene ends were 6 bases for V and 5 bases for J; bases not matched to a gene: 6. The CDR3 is CASRNRTGNNSPLHF. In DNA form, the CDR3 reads TGTGCCAGCAGGAACCGGACAGGGAATAATTCACCCCTCCACTTT.

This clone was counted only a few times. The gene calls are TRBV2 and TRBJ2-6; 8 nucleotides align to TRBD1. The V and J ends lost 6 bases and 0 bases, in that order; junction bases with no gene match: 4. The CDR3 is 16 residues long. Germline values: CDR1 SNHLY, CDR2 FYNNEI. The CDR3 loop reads CASRLQGDSGANVLTF. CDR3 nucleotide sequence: TGTGCCAGCAGATTACAGGGGGACTCTGGGGCCAACGTCCTGACTTTC.